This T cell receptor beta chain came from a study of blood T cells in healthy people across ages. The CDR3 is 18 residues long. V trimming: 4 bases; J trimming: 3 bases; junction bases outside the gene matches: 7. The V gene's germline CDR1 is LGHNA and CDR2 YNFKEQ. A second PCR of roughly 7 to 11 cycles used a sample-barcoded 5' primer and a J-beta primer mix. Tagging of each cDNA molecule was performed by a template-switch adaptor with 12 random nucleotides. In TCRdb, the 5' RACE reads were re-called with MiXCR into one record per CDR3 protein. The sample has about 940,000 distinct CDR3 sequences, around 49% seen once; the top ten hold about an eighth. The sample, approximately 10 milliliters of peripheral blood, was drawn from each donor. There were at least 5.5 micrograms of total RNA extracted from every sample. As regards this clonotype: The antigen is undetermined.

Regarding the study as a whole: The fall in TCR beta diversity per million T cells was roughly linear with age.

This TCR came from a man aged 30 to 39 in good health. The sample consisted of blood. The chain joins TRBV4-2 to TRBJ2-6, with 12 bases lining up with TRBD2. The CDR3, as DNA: TGTGCCAGCAGCCCCACTAGCGGGGGGACCAATGGGGCCAACGTCCTGACTTTC. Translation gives CASSPTSGGTNGANVLTF.